A selection of T cell receptor beta chains follows, all from one sample in a study of T cell responses to AZD1222 COVID-19 vaccine. Measured with immunoSEQ multiplex PCR; TCRdb has only the in-frame clones, and not every one. The top ten hold 35% to 55% of the sample, which has more than 85,000 clones, roughly nine tenths seen once. Sequences were derived from peripheral blood, sampled 28 days after the second AZD1222 dose. The receptors here all came from an adult who received the AZD1222 COVID-19 vaccine. Both conserved end residues are part of each CDR3. A D gene is named only where the DNA matches it firmly. Expanded clones are given a class, and other clones once, few, many or no size at all.

v_call,d_call,j_call,clone_size,cdr3_aa,cdr3_nt
TRBV27,.,TRBJ1-2,.,CASSLRGPSDGYTF,TGTGCCAGCAGTTTAAGGGGCCCCTCGGATGGCTACACCTTC
TRBV27,TRBD2,TRBJ2-1,.,CASSLTLGAGEQFF,TGTGCCAGCAGTTTAACTTTGGGAGCGGGAGAGCAGTTCTTC
TRBV15,.,TRBJ2-2,.,CATSSFHGGGDGELFF,TGTGCCACCAGCTCGTTCCACGGGGGCGGGGACGGGGAGCTGTTTTTT
TRBV7-9,TRBD1,TRBJ1-4,.,CASSSTGGIGEKLFF,TGTGCCAGCAGCTCGACAGGGGGCATCGGTGAAAAACTGTTTTTT
TRBV27,TRBD1,TRBJ2-7,.,CASSSTGQVTYEQYF,TGTGCCAGCAGTTCCACGGGACAGGTTACCTACGAGCAGTACTTC
TRBV5-1,TRBD2,TRBJ2-1,.,CASSSGLAIGNEQFF,TGCGCCAGCAGCTCAGGACTAGCGATCGGCAATGAGCAGTTCTTC
TRBV19,TRBD1,TRBJ1-1,.,CASRPQGTAGTEAFF,TGTGCCAGTCGCCCACAGGGGACCGCGGGCACTGAAGCTTTCTTT
TRBV6-5,.,TRBJ2-7,.,CASRDSNSYEQYF,TGTGCCAGCAGGGACAGCAACTCCTACGAGCAGTACTTC
TRBV19,TRBD1,TRBJ1-2,once,CASSAGTGSTYGYTF,TGTGCCAGTAGCGCAGGGACAGGGTCAACATATGGCTACACCTTC
TRBV4-1,TRBD1,TRBJ2-3,.,CASSQGPGLGGPGTDTQYF,TGCGCCAGCAGCCAAGGTCCTGGGCTAGGGGGCCCAGGGACAGATACGCAGTATTTT
TRBV29-1,.,TRBJ2-1,once,CSGSTSSYNEQFF,TGCAGCGGATCGACGAGCTCCTACAATGAGCAGTTCTTC
TRBV27,TRBD2,TRBJ2-1,.,CASSLRTSGSRSYNEQFF,TGTGCCAGCAGTCTGCGGACTAGCGGGAGCCGGTCCTACAATGAGCAGTTCTTC
TRBV15,TRBD2,TRBJ2-7,.,CATRQGLGGYEQYF,TGTGCCACCAGGCAGGGACTAGGTGGGTACGAGCAGTACTTC
TRBV7-2,.,TRBJ1-2,.,CASSLAVYGYTF,TGTGCCAGCAGCTTAGCAGTATATGGCTACACCTTC
TRBV7-9,TRBD2,TRBJ2-7,.,CASSLAMGGPEEQYF,TGTGCCAGCAGCTTAGCTATGGGAGGGCCGGAGGAGCAGTACTTC
TRBV7-2,TRBD2,TRBJ2-7,.,CASSPTSVSYEQYF,TGTGCCAGCAGCCCCACTAGCGTCTCCTACGAGCAGTACTTC
TRBV28,.,TRBJ2-3,.,CASRPPGPGTQYF,TGTGCCAGCAGACCTCCGGGGCCCGGTACGCAGTATTTT
TRBV28,.,TRBJ1-6,.,CASKQGRRYEDSPLHF,TGTGCCAGCAAGCAGGGGCGCCGGTATGAGGATTCACCCCTCCACTTT
TRBV9,TRBD1,TRBJ1-1,.,CASSPQQGRNTEAFF,TGTGCCAGCAGCCCCCAACAGGGGAGGAACACTGAAGCTTTCTTT
TRBV27,.,TRBJ2-7,few,CASRGGAHSEQYF,TGTGCCAGCAGGGGCGGGGCTCACAGTGAGCAGTACTTC
TRBV7-3,.,TRBJ2-7,.,CASSPIERAYEQYF,TGTGCCAGCAGCCCAATCGAACGGGCCTACGAGCAGTACTTC
TRBV19,.,TRBJ1-3,.,CASSIGRSSGNTIYF,TGTGCCAGTAGTATCGGACGGAGCTCTGGAAACACCATATATTTT
TRBV12-3/TRBV12-4,.,TRBJ1-1,.,CASRALNTEAFF,TGTGCCAGCAGGGCACTGAACACTGAAGCTTTCTTT
TRBV7-2,TRBD2,TRBJ2-1,.,CASSPEGAGVVGNEQFF,TGTGCCAGCAGCCCCGAGGGAGCGGGAGTAGTGGGCAATGAGCAGTTCTTC
TRBV10-2,TRBD2,TRBJ2-5,.,CASSRTSGIQETQYF,TGCGCCAGCAGCAGGACTAGCGGGATTCAAGAGACCCAGTACTTC
TRBV5-5,.,TRBJ1-3,.,CASTLDGFSGNTIYF,TGTGCCAGCACCCTGGACGGTTTCTCTGGAAACACCATATATTTT
TRBV9,.,TRBJ2-5,.,CASGFGLVAETQYF,TGTGCCAGCGGGTTCGGCCTGGTTGCAGAGACCCAGTACTTC
TRBV28,.,TRBJ2-3,.,CASSLIWPIGTSDTQYF,TGTGCCAGCAGTTTAATATGGCCAATCGGGACATCAGATACGCAGTATTTT
TRBV18,.,TRBJ2-7,.,CASSPGRSSYEQYF,TGTGCCAGCTCACCAGGGCGCTCGTCCTACGAGCAGTACTTC
TRBV5-4,TRBD2,TRBJ2-2,.,CASSLAGGPGELFF,TGTGCCAGCAGCTTGGCGGGGGGACCCGGGGAGCTGTTTTTT
TRBV4-1,TRBD2,TRBJ2-7,once,CASSQPGLAGEGYEQYF,TGCGCCAGCAGCCAACCCGGACTAGCGGGAGAAGGCTACGAGCAGTACTTC
TRBV28,.,TRBJ1-2,few,CASSSVGPIYGYTF,TGTGCCAGCAGTTCGGTGGGACCAATCTATGGCTACACCTTC
TRBV3-1/TRBV3-2,.,TRBJ1-2,.,CASSQVAAYGYTF,TGTGCCAGCAGCCAAGTGGCAGCCTATGGCTACACCTTC
TRBV30,.,TRBJ1-4,.,CAWSGQGNEKLFF,TGTGCCTGGAGTGGGCAGGGTAATGAAAAACTGTTTTTT
TRBV23-1,.,TRBJ2-2,.,CASSHGTGELFF,TGCGCCAGCAGTCACGGCACCGGGGAGCTGTTTTTT
TRBV7-2,.,TRBJ1-1,.,CASSSHGTSGTEAFF,TGTGCCAGCAGCTCCCACGGGACGAGCGGCACTGAAGCTTTCTTT
TRBV7-3,.,TRBJ2-1,.,CASSPLGSSYNEQFF,TGTGCCAGCAGCCCACTAGGGAGCTCCTACAATGAGCAGTTCTTC
TRBV6-2/TRBV6-3,TRBD2,TRBJ2-1,.,CASSPRGSSYNEQFF,TGTGCCAGCAGCCCGCGGGGGAGCTCCTACAATGAGCAGTTCTTC
TRBV6-5,.,TRBJ2-1,.,CASARGSYNEQFF,TGTGCCAGCGCCAGGGGCTCCTACAATGAGCAGTTCTTC
TRBV4-3,.,TRBJ2-5,.,CASSQAPGPGSQYF,TGCGCCAGCAGCCAAGCGCCAGGGCCAGGGTCCCAGTACTTC